These T cell receptor beta chains were read from a single sample in a study of shared clonotypes between healthy human individuals. Method: immunoSEQ multiplex PCR; TCRdb's copy keeps in-frame clones and lacks some. This sample yields 450,000 to 600,000 clones, of which around three quarters are seen a single time; more than 10% belongs to the top ten. The source material was PBMCs. These receptors originate from a woman aged 40 to 50 in good health. Some clones in this sample may be carry-over from other donors' samples. CDR3s include the opening cysteine and the closing phenylalanine or tryptophan. The D gene is left open where the match is weak. Clone size is given for some rows only: seen once, a few or many times, or a class if the clone is expanded.

V gene	J gene	D gene	clone size	CDR3 length	CDR3 DNA	CDR3 protein
TRBV27	TRBJ2-7	TRBD2	once	16	TGTGCCAGCAGTCTAGGGCTAGCGGGAGCTCAGGACGAGCAGTACTTC	CASSLGLAGAQDEQYF
TRBV28	TRBJ2-7	TRBD2	.	14	TGTGCCAGTCGGGGGGTAGCGGGAGCTGGGGAGCAGTACTTC	CASRGVAGAGEQYF
TRBV5-1	TRBJ2-3	TRBD2	.	16	TGCGCCAGCAGCCAAGACGGGACTAGCATCACAGATACGCAGTATTTT	CASSQDGTSITDTQYF
TRBV7-2	TRBJ2-7	TRBD1	.	13	TGTGCCAGCAGCTTGGACAGGGAACACGAGCAGTACTTC	CASSLDREHEQYF
TRBV9	TRBJ2-7	.	many	16	TGTGCCAGCAGCGTAGTCGGCAGGGTGAAATACTACGAGCAGTACTTC	CASSVVGRVKYYEQYF
TRBV5-1	TRBJ1-1	.	.	14	TGCGCCAGCAGCTGGACGGCGGAAGACACTGAAGCTTTCTTT	CASSWTAEDTEAFF
TRBV10-3	TRBJ2-7	.	once	14	TGTGCCATCAGTGAAGGGGCAGCGAAACACGAGCAGTACTTC	CAISEGAAKHEQYF
TRBV5-1	TRBJ2-7	.	.	13	TGCGCCAGCAGGGTTGGGGGCGCGTACGAGCAGTACTTC	CASRVGGAYEQYF
TRBV30	TRBJ2-2	TRBD1	.	13	TGTGCCTGGGGACAGGGGGGTTCCGGGGAGCTGTTTTTT	CAWGQGGSGELFF
TRBV19	TRBJ1-2	.	.	14	TGTGCCAGTAGTCCTCTGCCCGATAACTATGGCTACACCTTC	CASSPLPDNYGYTF
TRBV28	TRBJ2-7	.	.	13	TGTGCCAGCAGTCGCGGCAGGTCCTACGAGCAGTACTTC	CASSRGRSYEQYF
TRBV4-2	TRBJ2-7	TRBD2	.	14	TGTGCCAGCCGGACTAGCGGGAGTAGTTACGAGCAGTACTTC	CASRTSGSSYEQYF
TRBV6-1	TRBJ1-4	TRBD1	few	14	TGTGCCAGCAGAAGGGACAGGGGAAATGAAAAACTGTTTTTT	CASRRDRGNEKLFF
TRBV28	TRBJ2-4	.	.	17	TGTGCCAGCAGTTTGCTGACAGGAAAACTAGCCAAAAACATTCAGTACTTC	CASSLLTGKLAKNIQYF
TRBV27	TRBJ2-7	TRBD1	once	14	TGTGCCAGCAGTCAGGACAGGGTTTCCTACGAGCAGTACTTC	CASSQDRVSYEQYF
TRBV11-2	TRBJ1-1	.	.	15	TGTGCCAGCAGCTCGACCGGGACCGGGAGGACTGAAGCTTTCTTT	CASSSTGTGRTEAFF
TRBV11-2	TRBJ2-1	.	once	15	TGTGCCAGCAGCTTAGATAGACTAAGCTACAATGAGCAGTTCTTC	CASSLDRLSYNEQFF
TRBV11-2	TRBJ1-5	.	.	15	TGTGCCAGCAGCCTAGTGGGGGGGGCCTCTCAGCCCCAGCATTTT	CASSLVGGASQPQHF
TRBV27	TRBJ2-2	TRBD1	.	16	TGTGCCAGCAGTTCCCAAGACAGGGGGCGTACCGGGGAGCTGTTTTTT	CASSSQDRGRTGELFF
TRBV7-2	TRBJ1-5	.	.	13	TGTGCCAGCAGCTTAATACATTTACAGCCCCAGCATTTT	CASSLIHLQPQHF
TRBV7-8	TRBJ2-1	.	.	15	TGTGCCAGCAGCGCACGACATAACTCCTACAATGAGCAGTTCTTC	CASSARHNSYNEQFF
TRBV7-2	TRBJ1-6	.	many	13	TGTGCCAGCAGCTTAGGAGGCAGCTCACCCCTCCACTTT	CASSLGGSSPLHF
TRBV9	TRBJ2-5	TRBD2	.	16	TGTGCCAGCAGCGTTTTAGCGGGAGTCGGTAGAGAGACCCAGTACTTC	CASSVLAGVGRETQYF
TRBV15	TRBJ2-7	.	.	13	TGTGCCACCAGCCGAGCCGATCGGGGCGAGCAGTACTTC	CATSRADRGEQYF
TRBV28	TRBJ2-3	.	.	12	TGTGCCAGCAGTCTGACAGTAGATACGCAGTATTTT	CASSLTVDTQYF
TRBV6-6	TRBJ2-5	TRBD1	.	13	TGTGCCAGCAGACGGACAGGGGTGGAGACCCAGTACTTC	CASRRTGVETQYF
TRBV5-4	TRBJ2-7	.	once	13	TGTGCCAGCAGCTTGACAACACATACCGAGCAGTACTTC	CASSLTTHTEQYF
TRBV6-6	TRBJ1-1	.	few	12	TGTGCCAGCAGACAGGTCAACACTGAAGCTTTCTTT	CASRQVNTEAFF
TRBV5-1	TRBJ1-4	.	.	16	TGCGCCAGCAGCTTGGCGGGGACAACAACTAATGAAAAACTGTTTTTT	CASSLAGTTTNEKLFF
TRBV16	TRBJ1-5	.	few	15	TGTGCCAGCAGCCGGGCAGGCACGAGCAATCAGCCCCAGCATTTT	CASSRAGTSNQPQHF
TRBV7-2	TRBJ1-1	TRBD1	once	13	TGTGCCAGCAGCTGGGACAGGAACACTGAAGCTTTCTTT	CASSWDRNTEAFF
TRBV10-3	TRBJ2-1	.	.	11	TGTGCCATCAAGGGGGGGCCTGAGCAGTTCTTC	CAIKGGPEQFF
TRBV19	TRBJ2-3	.	.	12	TGTGCCAGTAGCGCATGGGGGGATACGCAGTATTTT	CASSAWGDTQYF
TRBV29-1	TRBJ1-4	.	many	13	TGCAGCGTCCGAAAGTCTCCGAATGAAAAACTGTTTTTT	CSVRKSPNEKLFF
TRBV29-1	TRBJ2-5	TRBD2	.	11	TGCAGCGTGAGGGAGAGCGGGGAGCAGTACTTC	CSVRESGEQYF
TRBV29-1	TRBJ2-1	.	many	14	TGCAGCGTCCCGACACTTTCCTCCTACAATGAGCAGTTCTTC	CSVPTLSSYNEQFF
TRBV28	TRBJ2-7	.	.	15	TGTGCCAGCAGCCATCCCGTAGGGGCGGCCTACGAGCAGTACTTC	CASSHPVGAAYEQYF
TRBV5-1	TRBJ2-5	.	.	13	TGCGCCAGCAGCGAACAGGGCCAAGAGACCCAGTACTTC	CASSEQGQETQYF
TRBV27	TRBJ2-2	TRBD1	.	14	TGTGCCAGCAGGGACAGGGGGCTTTTCGGGGAGCTGTTTTTT	CASRDRGLFGELFF
TRBV27	TRBJ2-3	.	.	14	TGTGCCAGCGGCCGGGACCCAAATCAGATAGCGCAGTATTTT	CASGRDPNQIAQYF
TRBV28	TRBJ1-2	TRBD1	.	15	TGTGCCAGCAGTATTTCACAGGGGGGAGTGCGTGGCTACACCTTC	CASSISQGGVRGYTF
TRBV10-1	TRBJ2-1	.	.	13	TGCGCCACTACCGGACAGTACTACAATGAGCAGTTCTTC	CATTGQYYNEQFF
TRBV5-1	TRBJ2-7	TRBD1	few	14	TGCGCCAGCAGCTTAGGGACAGGGGCCTACGAGCAGTACTTC	CASSLGTGAYEQYF
TRBV5-1	TRBJ2-1	.	.	15	TGCGCCAGCAGCTTCTTTAGCCAGTCCTTCAATGAGCAGTTCTTC	CASSFFSQSFNEQFF
TRBV19	TRBJ2-1	.	.	16	TGTGCCAGTAGTATAGACTCACAGGCAGCTCGCAATGAGCAGTTCTTC	CASSIDSQAARNEQFF
TRBV5-1	TRBJ2-7	TRBD2	many	16	TGCGCCAGCAGCGGAGGGACTAGCGGGAGGGCCTACGAGCAGTACTTC	CASSGGTSGRAYEQYF
TRBV7-6	TRBJ1-1	.	.	15	TGTGCCAGCAGTAGCAGGGCCAGGTGGGACACTGAAGCTTTCTTT	CASSSRARWDTEAFF
TRBV5-4	TRBJ2-5	.	.	15	TGTGCCAGCAGCTTGCCCCGGGACGGCGGAGAGACCCAGTACTTC	CASSLPRDGGETQYF